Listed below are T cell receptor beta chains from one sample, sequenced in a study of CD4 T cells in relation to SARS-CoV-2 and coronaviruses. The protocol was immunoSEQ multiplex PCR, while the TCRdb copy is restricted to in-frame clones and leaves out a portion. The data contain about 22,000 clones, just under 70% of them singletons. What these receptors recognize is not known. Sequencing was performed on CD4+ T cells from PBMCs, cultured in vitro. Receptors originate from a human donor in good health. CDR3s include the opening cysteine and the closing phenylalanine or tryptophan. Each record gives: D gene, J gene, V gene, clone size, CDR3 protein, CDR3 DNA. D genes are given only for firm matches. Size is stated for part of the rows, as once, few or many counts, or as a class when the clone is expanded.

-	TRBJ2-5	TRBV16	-	CASSQSWVLQETQYF	TGTGCCAGCAGCCAATCATGGGTCTTACAAGAGACCCAGTACTTC
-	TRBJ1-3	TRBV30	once	CAFSGNGNTIYF	TGTGCCTTCTCAGGCAATGGAAACACCATATATTTT
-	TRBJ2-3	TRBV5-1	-	CASSLPSPDTQYF	TGCGCCAGCAGCTTGCCATCCCCGGATACGCAGTATTTT
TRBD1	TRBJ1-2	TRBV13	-	CASSPATTGGHGYTF	TGTGCCAGCAGTCCAGCAACGACAGGGGGCCATGGCTACACCTTC
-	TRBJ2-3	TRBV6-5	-	CASGRDFGPDTQYF	TGTGCCAGCGGCAGGGATTTCGGCCCAGATACGCAGTATTTT
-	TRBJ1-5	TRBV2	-	CASSEGGFTHQPQHF	TGTGCCAGCAGTGAAGGGGGTTTTACCCATCAGCCCCAGCATTTT
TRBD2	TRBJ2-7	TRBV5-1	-	CASSLQGGGASYEQYF	TGCGCCAGCAGCTTGCAGGGCGGGGGGGCCTCTTACGAGCAGTACTTC
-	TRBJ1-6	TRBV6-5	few	CASRGETDNSPLHF	TGTGCCAGCAGGGGAGAGACAGATAATTCACCCCTCCACTTT
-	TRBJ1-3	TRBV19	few	CASSPLRSGNTIYF	TGTGCCAGTAGTCCCCTTCGGTCTGGAAACACCATATATTTT
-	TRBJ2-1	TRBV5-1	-	CASSLQSSYNEQFF	TGCGCCAGCAGCTTACAGAGCTCCTACAATGAGCAGTTCTTC
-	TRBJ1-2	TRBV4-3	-	CASSQLPAYGYTF	TGCGCCAGCAGCCAACTCCCAGCCTATGGCTACACCTTC
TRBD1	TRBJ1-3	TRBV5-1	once	CASSSSLQGTGNTIYF	TGCGCCAGCAGCTCTTCCTTACAGGGGACTGGAAACACCATATATTTT
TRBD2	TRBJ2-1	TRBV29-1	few	CSVETSGRQFF	TGCAGCGTTGAGACTAGCGGGAGGCAGTTCTTC
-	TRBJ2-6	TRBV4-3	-	CASSQGTESAGANVLTF	TGCGCCAGCAGCCAAGGTACAGAATCGGCTGGGGCCAACGTCCTGACTTTC
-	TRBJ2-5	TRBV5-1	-	CASSSAETQYF	TGCGCCAGCAGCTCCGCGGAGACCCAGTACTTC
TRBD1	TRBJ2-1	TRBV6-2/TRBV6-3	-	CASSLQGGSYNEQFF	TGTGCCAGCAGCCTACAGGGGGGATCCTACAATGAGCAGTTCTTC
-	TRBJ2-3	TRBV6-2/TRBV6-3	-	CASSLAYTQYF	TGTGCCAGCAGTCTAGCGTATACGCAGTATTTT
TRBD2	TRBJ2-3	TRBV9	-	CAPGGGRTQYF	TGTGCCCCTGGGGGGGGACGAACGCAGTATTTT
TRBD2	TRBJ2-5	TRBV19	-	CASSGLAGAQETQYF	TGTGCCAGTAGTGGGCTAGCGGGGGCCCAAGAGACCCAGTACTTC
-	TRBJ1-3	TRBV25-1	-	CASSESFGGNSGNTIYF	TGTGCCAGCAGTGAATCATTCGGGGGAAATTCTGGAAACACCATATATTTT
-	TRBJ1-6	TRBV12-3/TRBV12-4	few	CASSQQGASPLHF	TGTGCCAGCAGTCAGCAGGGTGCTTCACCCCTCCACTTT
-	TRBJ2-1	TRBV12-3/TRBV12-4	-	CASSFRRANEQFF	TGTGCCAGCAGTTTCCGCCGGGCCAATGAGCAGTTCTTC
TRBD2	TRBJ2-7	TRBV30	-	CAWSDPSGRAGGSEQYF	TGTGCCTGGAGTGACCCTAGCGGGAGGGCCGGCGGTAGCGAGCAGTACTTC
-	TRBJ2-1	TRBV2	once	CASSISGPNEQFF	TGTGCCAGCAGTATATCGGGGCCCAATGAGCAGTTCTTC
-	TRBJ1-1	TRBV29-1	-	CSVVKSTTEAFF	TGCAGCGTTGTTAAAAGCACCACTGAAGCTTTCTTT
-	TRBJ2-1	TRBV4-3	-	CASSREGGHNEQFF	TGCGCCAGCAGCAGAGAGGGGGGACACAATGAGCAGTTCTTC